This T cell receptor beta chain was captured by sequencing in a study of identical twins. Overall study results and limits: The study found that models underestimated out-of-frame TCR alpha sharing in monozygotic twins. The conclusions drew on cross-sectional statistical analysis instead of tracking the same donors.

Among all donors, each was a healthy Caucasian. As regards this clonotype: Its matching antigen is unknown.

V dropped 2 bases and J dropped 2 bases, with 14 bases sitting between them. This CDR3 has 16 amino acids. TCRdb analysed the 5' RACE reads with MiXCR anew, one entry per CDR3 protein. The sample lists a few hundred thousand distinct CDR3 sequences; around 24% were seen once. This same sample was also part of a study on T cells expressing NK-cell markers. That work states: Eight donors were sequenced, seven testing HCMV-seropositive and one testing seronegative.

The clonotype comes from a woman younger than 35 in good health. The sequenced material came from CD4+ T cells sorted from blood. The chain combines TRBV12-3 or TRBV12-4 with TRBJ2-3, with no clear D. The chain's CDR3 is CASSLRLDIYTDTQYF. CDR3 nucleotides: TGTGCCAGCAGTTTAAGGCTGGATATTTACACAGATACGCAGTATTTT.